Given below is one TCR beta chain in context. These data are taken from a study of shared clonotypes between healthy human individuals. CD45RO-negative CD8 cells positively selected for CCR7 made up the naive population, which excluded terminally differentiated effector memory CD45RA+ cells. The germline V gene has CDR1 LNHDA and CDR2 SQIVND (reference sequence). V dropped 4 bases and J dropped 5; count of bases not matched to a gene: 11. The CDR3 contains 17 residues. Profiled with immunoSEQ multiplex PCR; TCRdb holds only in-frame clones, not every one. The repertoire holds about 680,000 clones, roughly nine tenths seen once, with approximately 25% in the top ten.

The V call is TRBV19, the J call TRBJ2-1; 10 bases are shared with TRBD2. The TCR was taken from a man aged 30 to 39 in good health. Sequencing input: naive CD8+ T cells sorted from blood. CDR3 bases: TGTGCCAGTAGTACTTTTAGCGGGAGGTCTCATCACAATGAGCAGTTCTTC. It is translated as CASSTFSGRSHHNEQFF.